The 21 T cell receptor beta chains below come from one sample, sequenced in a study of blood T cell repertoires in COVID-19. The method was immunoSEQ multiplex PCR; TCRdb's version includes in-frame clones alone and lacks a portion of them. The table lists more than 200,000 clones, about 86% of them singletons, with roughly 2% in the top ten. Sequenced sample: peripheral blood. These receptors were collected from a woman aged 45 to 65 with acute or convalescent COVID-19.

This rearrangement joins TRBV7-2 to TRBJ1-4; D gene ambiguous. This CDR3 is built from 14 residues. V was clipped by 0 bases and J by 7 bases, with 9 bases between them. The germline V gene encodes CDR1 SGHTA and CDR2 FQGNSA. CDR3 sequence (DNA): TGTGCCAGCAGCTTAGCGACCGGGTTTGAAAAACTGTTTTTT. It codes for CASSLATGFEKLFF.

This clone is a singleton in its sample. The chain recombines TRBV5-1 with TRBJ1-1; the D gene is possibly TRBD1 (6 bases). Between the trimmed V and J ends, which lost 2 bases and 3 bases, there was a span of 17 bases. The germline V gene encodes CDR1 SGHRS and CDR2 YFSETQ. CDR3 length equals 16 residues. The CDR3 coding sequence is TGCGCCAGCAGCTTTTTAAGGGGGGGCGTTGACACTGAAGCTTTCTTT. This translates into CASSFLRGGVDTEAFF. Variable domain in full (rest from reference TRBV5-1 and TRBJ1-1): KAGVTQTPRYLIKTRGQQVTLSCSPISGHRSVSWYQQTPGQGLQFLFEYFSETQRNKGNFPGRFSGRQFSNSRSEMNVSTLELGDSALYLCASSFLRGGVDTEAFFGQGTRLTVV.

This chain connects TRBV6-2 or TRBV6-3 to TRBJ2-1, with D uncertain. The germline V gene has CDR1 MNHEY and CDR2 SVGEGT. V dropped 0 bases and J dropped 4 bases, with 10 bases sitting between them. The CDR3 length is 15 residues. Here the CDR3 DNA reads TGTGCCAGCAGTTACTCTAGTTTTCCTTACAATGAGCAGTTCTTC. As protein: CASSYSSFPYNEQFF.

The chain links TRBV6-6 to TRBJ2-2, with a tentative D call TRBD2 (7 bases). The CDR3 length is 15 residues. V was pared by 6 bases and J by 7 bases, with 18 bases between. The germline gives CDR1 MNHNY, CDR2 SVGAGI (reference sequence). The CDR3 DNA is TGTGCCAGCAGCTCAGGGGCGGGGGCCGGCGGGGAGCTGTTTTTT. Amino acids: CASSSGAGAGGELFF.

J is TRBJ2-3 and V is TRBV19; 9 nucleotides agree with TRBD1. CDR1 is LNHDA and CDR2 is SQIVND in the germline V gene (reference sequence). V was clipped by 6 bases and J by 2 bases; unmatched bases: 6. The CDR3 runs 15 residues. The CDR3 loop is CASRPGTGFTDTQYF. CDR3 nucleotide sequence: TGTGCCAGTAGGCCGGGGACAGGGTTCACAGATACGCAGTATTTT. The full variable domain, its missing parts supplied by reference TRBV19 and TRBJ2-3, is DGGITQSPKYLFRKEGQNVTLSCEQNLNHDAMYWYRQDPGQGLRLIYYSQIVNDFQKGDIAEGYSVSREKKESFPLTVTSAQKNPTAFYLCASRPGTGFTDTQYFGPGTRLTVL.

The rearrangement links TRBV29-1 to TRBJ1-1; 9 nucleotides align to TRBD1. The junction had 6 bases not matched to a gene; V was cut back by 7 bases and J by 0 bases. Germline lookup yields CDR1 SQVTM and CDR2 ANQGSEA. The length of the CDR3 is 14 residues. CDR3 region: CSAHRGLMNTEAFF. CDR3 DNA: TGCAGCGCACACAGGGGGCTTATGAACACTGAAGCTTTCTTT.

This rearrangement joins TRBV19 to TRBJ1-2; D not resolved. CDR3 length: 15 residues. The V gene lost 1 base and the J gene lost 4 bases, with 13 bases spanning the gap. CDR1 and CDR2 from the germline V gene are LNHDA and SQIVND (reference sequence). Here the CDR3 reads CASSIVRPGGYGYTF. In DNA, the CDR3 is TGTGCCAGTAGTATAGTTCGACCTGGCGGCTATGGCTACACCTTC.

V and J are TRBV25-1 and TRBJ1-4; 8 bases fit TRBD1. V trimming: 4 bases; J trimming: 5 bases; junction bases outside the gene matches: 9. Germline V gene sequence: CDR1 MGHDK, CDR2 SYGVNS. The CDR3 covers 16 residues. In nucleotides, the CDR3 is TGTGCCAGCAGTGTATCGGGGGCAGGGGGCAATGAAAAACTGTTTTTT. It yields the protein CASSVSGAGGNEKLFF.

V usage is TRBV6-1 and J usage is TRBJ1-5, with a weak D call TRBD1 (5 bases). The V gene's germline CDR1 is MNHNS and CDR2 SASEGT. CDR3 length: 17 amino acids. V was shortened by 4 bases and J by 2 bases, with 18 bases between the two germline ends. This chain's CDR3 is CASSGRGGSYGNQPQHF. CDR3 DNA sequence: TGTGCCAGCAGTGGGCGTGGGGGGAGCTATGGCAATCAGCCCCAGCATTTT.

The CDR3 reads CASSQERVPAAEAFF. The CDR3 nucleotides read TGTGCCAGCAGCCAAGAGAGGGTACCTGCCGCTGAAGCTTTCTTT. The chain carries TRBV14 and TRBJ1-1; D not resolved. Germline V gives CDR1 SGHDN, CDR2 FVKESK. CDR3 size: 15 residues. V lost 0 bases to trimming and J lost 6 bases, with 14 bases between them.

This chain joins TRBV5-6 and TRBJ2-1, with D maybe TRBD2 (6 bases). Trimming shortened V by 4 bases and J by 0 bases, and 14 bases separated the two germline ends. This CDR3 is built from 16 residues. Germline CDR1 and CDR2: SGHDT and YYEEEE. In DNA form, the CDR3 reads TGTGCCAGCAGCAGGGACTTGCCGAGCTCCTACAATGAGCAGTTCTTC. The encoded protein is CASSRDLPSSYNEQFF.

The chain recombines TRBV6-5 with TRBJ1-2; D unclear. The CDR3 is made up of 12 amino acids. The germline V gene has CDR1 MNHEY and CDR2 SVGAGI. Trimming took 2 bases from V and 9 from J, leaving 10 bases between them. In DNA form, the CDR3 reads TGTGCCAGCAGTTACGTTGGAGAGAGCTACACCTTC. This codes for CASSYVGESYTF.

This clone was picked up a small number of times. V is TRBV24-1 and J is TRBJ1-4; the D gene is possibly TRBD1 (5 bases). Germline V gene data show CDR1 as KGHDR and CDR2 as SFDVKD. Trimming removed 4 bases from V and 6 bases from J, with 17 bases in between. The CDR3 is 16 amino acids. CDR3 in amino acids: CATSEPPKGADEKLFF. CDR3 coding DNA: TGTGCCACCAGTGAGCCCCCGAAAGGGGCCGATGAAAAACTGTTTTTT.

The rearrangement uses TRBV5-1 and TRBJ2-3, with TRBD1 matching over 8 bases. The CDR3 is made up of 14 amino acids. Per germline, CDR1 SGHRS and CDR2 YFSETQ. J lost 4 bases, V lost 4 bases, and 5 bases had no gene match. In nucleotides, the CDR3 is TGCGCCAGCAGCGTCCAGGGGGCGGCAGATACGCAGTATTTT. Translation gives CASSVQGAADTQYF. Full variable domain (outside the CDR3, taken from reference TRBV5-1 and TRBJ2-3): KAGVTQTPRYLIKTRGQQVTLSCSPISGHRSVSWYQQTPGQGLQFLFEYFSETQRNKGNFPGRFSGRQFSNSRSEMNVSTLELGDSALYLCASSVQGAADTQYFGPGTRLTVL.

This clone was observed a handful of times. The chain has TRBV4-3 and TRBJ1-3; D gene unclear. There are 15 residues in the CDR3. Per the germline V gene, CDR1 is LGHNA and CDR2 is YSLEER. V was pared by 1 base and J by 2 bases, with 9 bases between. CDR3 amino acids: CASSQGAAAGNTIYF. CDR3 in DNA: TGCGCCAGCAGCCAAGGGGCAGCGGCTGGAAACACCATATATTTT.

This clone has more than one count but fewer than ten. The chain combines TRBV10-3 with TRBJ1-2; TRBD1 aligns across 7 bases. Germline lookup yields CDR1 ENHRY and CDR2 SYGVKD. The CDR3 covers 12 residues. The trim removed 4 bases at V and 7 bases at J, leaving 3 bases unmatched. The CDR3 bases are TGTGCCATCAGTGGACAGGGAATTGGCTACACCTTC. Protein: CAISGQGIGYTF.

J is TRBJ2-2 and V is TRBV7-2, with a tentative D call TRBD2 (7 bases). Germline V gene data show CDR1 as SGHTA and CDR2 as FQGNSA. Trimming stripped 7 bases from V and 5 bases from J, with 23 bases between. The CDR3 sequence is 17 residues long. The CDR3 nucleotides are TGTGCCAGCATAATGGCGGGGAGGGGGTTCGTGACCGGGGAGCTGTTTTTT. Encoded protein: CASIMAGRGFVTGELFF.

The chain couples TRBV30 to TRBJ1-6; 7 bases line up with TRBD1. CDR3 length: 16 amino acids. J lost 5 bases, V lost 0 bases, and 7 bases had no gene match. Germline V gene data show CDR1 as GTSNPN and CDR2 as SVGIG (reference sequence). DNA of the CDR3: TGTGCCTGGAGTGTACAGGGGTCAAAAAATAATTCACCCCTCCACTTT. This translates into CAWSVQGSKNNSPLHF.

The chain links TRBV19 to TRBJ1-4, with D perhaps matching TRBD1 (5 bases). V lost 6 bases, J lost 4 bases, and 15 bases lay in between. CDR1 LNHDA and CDR2 SQIVND come from the germline V gene (reference sequence). The CDR3 has 15 residues. The CDR3 coding sequence is TGTGCCAGTAGCGTTATTGACAGTAGTAATGAAAAACTGTTTTTT. Encoded protein: CASSVIDSSNEKLFF. Complete variable domain (other parts from reference TRBV19 and TRBJ1-4): DGGITQSPKYLFRKEGQNVTLSCEQNLNHDAMYWYRQDPGQGLRLIYYSQIVNDFQKGDIAEGYSVSREKKESFPLTVTSAQKNPTAFYLCASSVIDSSNEKLFFGSGTQLSVL.

The rearrangement joins TRBV3-1 (or the pseudogene TRBV3-2) to TRBJ2-3; 8 bases align to TRBD2. CDR1 and CDR2 from the germline V gene are LGHDT and YNNKEL (reference sequence). CDR3 length equals 16 residues. With 0 bases clipped from V and 3 bases from J, the junction kept 5 bases outside the gene matches. The CDR3, as DNA: TGTGCCAGCAGCCAAGACTTAGCGGGATGGACAGATACGCAGTATTTT. This encodes CASSQDLAGWTDTQYF.

The chain links TRBV4-3 to TRBJ2-3, with 12 bases aligning to TRBD2. The junction had 11 bases not matched to a gene; V was cut back by 4 bases and J by 0 bases. The CDR3 runs to 19 residues. Germline V CDR1 and CDR2: LGHNA, YSLEER. The CDR3 DNA reads TGCGCCAGCAGCCTGCAGTGGACTAGCGGGGTTACTAGCACAGATACGCAGTATTTT. This gives the protein CASSLQWTSGVTSTDTQYF.